The T cell receptor beta chain described here comes from a study of PD-L1 blockade in urothelial cancer. Study-level findings and limits: Clones that were tumor-associated expanded more in the blood of durable-benefit patients at 3 weeks. Below-median pretreatment blood TCR clonality was associated with improved progression-free and overall survival.

The authors spiked synthetic TCR analog templates into each PCR. TCRdb's table, derived via immunoSEQ multiplex PCR, lists solely in-frame clones and lacks some. This table has some 48,000 clones, approximately 86% appearing once. Indicated time point: peripheral blood 6 weeks after treatment start. The germline V gene encodes CDR1 KGHSH and CDR2 LQKENI. Losses at the gene ends were 5 bases for V and 6 bases for J; bases not matched to a gene: 15. The CDR3 loop spans 17 amino acids. As concerns this clone: The antigen is unknown.

Sequenced here: PBMCs, sampled around atezolizumab (anti-PD-L1) treatment. This sequence was found in a man aged 55 to 69 with urothelial cancer. V gene TRBV18 combines with J gene TRBJ2-2, with 7 bases that match TRBD2. CDR3 loop: CASSSHAGVGISGELFF. The CDR3 coding sequence is TGTGCCAGCTCAAGCCATGCGGGAGTCGGGATTTCCGGGGAGCTGTTTTTT.